These 8 T cell receptor beta chains originate from one sample sequenced in a study of blood T cell repertoires in COVID-19. Assay used: immunoSEQ multiplex PCR; TCRdb lists only in-frame clones, some missing. Counted here are around 190,000 clones, 82% occurring once; the ten biggest clones make up approximately 7.8%. Sequencing was done on a sample of peripheral blood. The receptors come from a woman aged 55-75 years with COVID-19, enrolled during active disease.

This chain connects TRBV6-5 to TRBJ2-2; TRBD1 is a possible D gene (6 bases). The CDR3 spans 14 residues. The V gene's germline CDR1 is MNHEY and CDR2 SVGAGI. The ends were cut back, 7 bases at V and 1 base at J, with 10 bases in the middle. This CDR3 is CASTQGRNTGELFF. CDR3 nucleotides: TGTGCCAGCACACAGGGACGGAACACCGGGGAGCTGTTTTTT.

With regard to this clone: Different DNA sequences within this sample yield the same CDR3. This chain uses TRBV9 with TRBJ1-2; TRBD1 is a possible D gene (5 bases). The germline V gene has CDR1 SGDLS and CDR2 YYNGEE. The V and J ends lost 4 bases and 3 bases respectively, with 13 bases between them. The length of the CDR3 is 14 residues. CDR3 bases: TGTGCCAGCAGCCCTCGAGGGGAGGACTATGGCTACACCTTC. It is translated as CASSPRGEDYGYTF.

This chain uses TRBV27 with TRBJ2-1; 9 bases line up with TRBD2. CDR3 length: 16 amino acids. J gave up 11 bases and V 4 bases, and 15 bases lay outside the gene matches. From germline, CDR1 is MNHEY and CDR2 SMNVEV (reference sequence). The CDR3 loop is CASSSPLAGERYKQFF. CDR3 nucleotide sequence: TGTGCCAGCAGTTCGCCTTTAGCGGGAGAGAGGTATAAGCAGTTCTTC.

The chain couples TRBV28 to TRBJ1-2; 9 positions match TRBD1. Looked up from germline, CDR1 is MDHEN and CDR2 is SYDVKM. Trimming took 5 bases from V and 5 from J; bases not matched to a gene: 9. CDR3 length equals 15 residues. The CDR3 reads CASSTPGTGHYGYTF. The CDR3 DNA reads as TGTGCCAGCAGTACCCCCGGGACAGGGCATTATGGCTACACCTTC.

The genes are TRBV28 and TRBJ1-2, with TRBD1 matching over 7 bases. CDR3 size: 13 residues. Germline lookup yields CDR1 MDHEN and CDR2 SYDVKM. V dropped 5 bases and J dropped 5; count of bases not matched to a gene: 5. CDR3 in amino acids: CASSQDRAYGYTF. The CDR3 coding sequence is TGTGCCAGCAGTCAAGACAGGGCTTATGGCTACACCTTC.

The chain has TRBV29-1 and TRBJ1-2; D is possibly TRBD1 (6 bases). V gave up 2 bases and J gave up 2 bases, with 12 bases separating them. CDR1 is SQVTM, CDR2 ANQGSEA, per germline. The CDR3 runs to 14 residues. DNA of the CDR3: TGCAGCGTTGAAATAGGACAGCCGAACTATGGCTACACCTTC. Protein: CSVEIGQPNYGYTF.

In its sample, this clone was seen a few times. The CDR3 region has the DNA TGTGCCAGCAGCTTGGCCCATTGGACAGGGGACACTGAAGCTTTCTTT. Protein product: CASSLAHWTGDTEAFF. This chain joins TRBV5-6 and TRBJ1-1, with TRBD1 matching 9 bases. The ends lost 0 bases at V and 3 bases at J; junction bases unmatched: 6. Germline V gene sequence: CDR1 SGHDT, CDR2 YYEEEE. The CDR3 sequence is 16 residues long. The entire variable domain, with the rest obtained from reference TRBV5-6 and TRBJ1-1, is as follows: DAGVTQSPTHLIKTRGQQVTLRCSPKSGHDTVSWYQQALGQGPQFIFQYYEEEERQRGNFPDRFSGHQFPNYSSELNVNALLLGDSALYLCASSLAHWTGDTEAFFGQGTRLTVV.

This sequence joins TRBV5-4 and TRBJ1-1; TRBD1 is a possible D gene (6 bases). The germline V and J ends were trimmed by 2 bases and 1 base, with 9 bases remaining between them. The length of the CDR3 is 14 residues. The V gene's germline CDR1 is SGHNT and CDR2 YYREEE (reference sequence). CDR3 coding DNA: TGTGCCAGCAGCTTAGAGACAGGGAACACTGAAGCTTTCTTT. Translation gives CASSLETGNTEAFF.